This T cell receptor (beta chain) comes out of a study of T cell responses to AZD1222 COVID-19 vaccine. Study-level results: Donors were mostly white British, more females; clonal diversity possibly underestimated.

As to this clone: The antigen remains unidentified.

TCRdb keeps only in-frame clones here, not all; method: immunoSEQ multiplex PCR. The table lists some 140,000 clones, roughly 90% of them singletons. V dropped 8 bases and J dropped 8 bases, with 21 bases sitting between them. Germline CDR1 SNHLY, CDR2 FYNNEI. There are 14 residues in the CDR3. The sequences come from peripheral blood, collected on day 0 of AZD1222 vaccination. The TCR was taken from an adult in good health. The chain couples TRBV2 to TRBJ1-2; D perhaps matches TRBD1 (6 bases). The CDR3 bases are TGTGCCAGCGGACCGGACAGCGGATTTACGGGCTACACCTTC. Translated, it gives CASGPDSGFTGYTF.